This T cell receptor (beta chain) was identified during a study of blood T cell repertoires in COVID-19. Clinical histories supplied by participants themselves formed the basis of cohort assignment. There are 13 residues in the CDR3. V was shortened by 7 bases and J by 4 bases, with 10 bases between the two germline ends. Per the germline V gene, CDR1 is MGHRA and CDR2 is YSYEKL. Profiled with immunoSEQ multiplex PCR; TCRdb holds only in-frame clones, not every one. The sample has a few hundred thousand clones, nearly 90% seen once. The specimen was PBMCs or T cells enriched from blood (not recorded which). This receptor was obtained from a woman in her fifties or sixties who had been exposed to COVID-19. This chain links TRBV4-1 with TRBJ1-4; D gene ambiguous. The CDR3 region has the DNA TGCGCCAGCAAGGAGGCTCTTAATGAAAAACTGTTTTTT. Its protein product is CASKEALNEKLFF.